The present TCR beta chain was sequenced within a study of CD8+CD57+ T cells in acquired aplastic anemia. The CDR3 runs 13 residues. The germline V gene has CDR1 SQVTM and CDR2 ANQGSEA. J lost 1 base, V lost 6 bases, and 4 bases had no gene match. Profiles of TCR beta VDJ and CDR3 were generated from a genomic DNA template. MiXCR was run by TCRdb on the reads, yielding one entry per CDR3 protein. The data contain a few hundred thousand distinct CDR3 sequences, around 50% of them singletons. Study-level points and caveats: Sharing between patients and controls was observed for around 30 CD8+ CDR3 sequences.

This clonotype turned up a few times. The antigen is undetermined. For sequencing, patients were chosen who had shown expansion of CD8+CD57+ cells by flow cytometry. None of the patients had been given any therapy when their blood was sampled. The receptor was derived from a human donor with aplastic anemia. Sequenced sample: sorted CD4+, CD8+, or CD8+CD57+ T cells (not recorded which) from PBMCs. The chain links TRBV29-1 to TRBJ1-1; 8 bases are shared with TRBD1. CDR3 DNA: TGCAGCGTGAGGACAGGGAAGAACACTGAAGCTTTCTTT. Its translation is CSVRTGKNTEAFF.